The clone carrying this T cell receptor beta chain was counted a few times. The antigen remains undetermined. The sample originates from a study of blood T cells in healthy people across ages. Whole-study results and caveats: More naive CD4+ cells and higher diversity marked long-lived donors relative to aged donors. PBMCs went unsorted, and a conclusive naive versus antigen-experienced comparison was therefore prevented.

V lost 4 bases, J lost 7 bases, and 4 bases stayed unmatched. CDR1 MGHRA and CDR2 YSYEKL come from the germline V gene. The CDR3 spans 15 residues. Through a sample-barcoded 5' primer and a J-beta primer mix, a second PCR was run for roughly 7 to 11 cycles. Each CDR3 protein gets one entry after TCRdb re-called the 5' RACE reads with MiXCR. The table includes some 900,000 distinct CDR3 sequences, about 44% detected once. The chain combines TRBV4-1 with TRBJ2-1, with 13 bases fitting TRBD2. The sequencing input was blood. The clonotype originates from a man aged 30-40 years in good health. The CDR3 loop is CASSLTSGGENEQFF. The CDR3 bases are TGCGCCAGCAGCCTAACTAGCGGGGGGGAAAATGAGCAGTTCTTC.